This TCR beta chain comes out of a study of T-cell reconstitution after alpha-beta-depleted transplantation in children. The CDR3 length is 13 residues. V lost 10 bases and J lost 2; bases outside the gene matches: 8. Per germline, CDR1 MDHEN and CDR2 SYDVKM. Unique molecular identifiers were incorporated into the prepared TCRbeta library. From the PCR reads, TCRdb called clonotypes with MiXCR, one entry per CDR3 protein. This repertoire shows about 300,000 distinct CDR3 sequences, around 7.1% found once; its top ten account for about 8.2%. Many counts were recorded for this clonotype. Its matching antigen is unknown. Overall study findings and caveats: One year post-transplant, T-cell counts and diversity were largely derived from T cells produced anew. At day 60, the high TCRbeta diversity found in some patients originated from recipient T cells and thymic progenitors that had survived.

The genes are TRBV28 and TRBJ2-7; TRBD1 aligns across 7 bases. This TCR was sampled from a female patient aged 2-9 years who had a stem cell transplant for Fanconi anemia, so the T cells may come from the graft donor. Sequencing used peripheral blood, obtained 360 days after TCRalphabeta/CD19-depleted stem cell transplant. The CDR3 loop is CAIQTGPPYEQYF. The CDR3, as DNA: TGTGCCATCCAGACAGGGCCCCCCTACGAGCAGTACTTC.